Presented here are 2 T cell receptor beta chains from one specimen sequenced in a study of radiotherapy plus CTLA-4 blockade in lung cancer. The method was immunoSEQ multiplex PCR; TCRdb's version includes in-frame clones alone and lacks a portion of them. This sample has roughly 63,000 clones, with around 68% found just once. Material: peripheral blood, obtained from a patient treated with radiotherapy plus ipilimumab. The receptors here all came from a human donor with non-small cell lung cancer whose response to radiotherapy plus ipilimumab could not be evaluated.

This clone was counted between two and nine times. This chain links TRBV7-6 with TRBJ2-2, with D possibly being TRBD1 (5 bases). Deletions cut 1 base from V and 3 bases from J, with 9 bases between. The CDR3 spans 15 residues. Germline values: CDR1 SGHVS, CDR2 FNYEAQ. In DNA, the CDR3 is TGTGCCAGCAGCTTAGGCGACAGCTACACCGGGGAGCTGTTTTTT. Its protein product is CASSLGDSYTGELFF. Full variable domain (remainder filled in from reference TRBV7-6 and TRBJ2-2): GAGVSQSPRYKVTKRGQDVALRCDPISGHVSLYWYRQALGQGPEFLTYFNYEAQQDKSGLPNDRFSAERPEGSISTLTIQRTEQRDSAMYRCASSLGDSYTGELFFGEGSRLTVL.

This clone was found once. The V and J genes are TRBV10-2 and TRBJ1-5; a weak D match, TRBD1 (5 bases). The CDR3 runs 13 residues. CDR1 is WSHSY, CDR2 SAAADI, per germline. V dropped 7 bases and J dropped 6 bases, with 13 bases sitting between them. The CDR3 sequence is CASTFGGSQPQHF. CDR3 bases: TGCGCCAGCACTTTCGGGGGTAGTCAGCCCCAGCATTTT.